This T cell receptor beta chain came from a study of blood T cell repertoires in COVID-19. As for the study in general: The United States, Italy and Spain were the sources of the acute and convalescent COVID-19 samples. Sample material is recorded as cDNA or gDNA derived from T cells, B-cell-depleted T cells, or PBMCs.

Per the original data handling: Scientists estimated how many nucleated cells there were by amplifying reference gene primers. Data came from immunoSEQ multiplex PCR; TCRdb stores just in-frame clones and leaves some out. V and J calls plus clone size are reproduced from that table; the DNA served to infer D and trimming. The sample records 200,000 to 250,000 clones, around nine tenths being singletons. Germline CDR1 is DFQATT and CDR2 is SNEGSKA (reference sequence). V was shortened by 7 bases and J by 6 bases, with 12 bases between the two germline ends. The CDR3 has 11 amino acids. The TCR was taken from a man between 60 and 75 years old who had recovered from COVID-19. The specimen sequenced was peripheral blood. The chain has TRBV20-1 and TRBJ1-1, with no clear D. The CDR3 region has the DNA TGCAGTGTCACAACCCTGGCTGAAGCTTTCTTT. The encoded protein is CSVTTLAEAFF.